Given below is one T cell receptor (beta chain) in context. These data are taken from a study of blood T cell repertoires in COVID-19. After removal of 8 bases from V and 5 bases from J, the junction contained 6 bases not matched to a gene. Germline V gene sequence: CDR1 GTSNPN, CDR2 SVGIG (reference sequence). CDR3 size: 13 residues. Sequencing was performed with immunoSEQ multiplex PCR; in TCRdb, only in-frame clones are kept and a portion is missing. The sample yields about 200,000 clones, 70% to 85% seen once. Material: peripheral blood. This sequence originates from a human donor with acute or convalescent COVID-19. The donor label of this sample is uncertain. The J gene is TRBJ1-4, the V gene TRBV30; 9 bases are a match to TRBD1. Here the CDR3 reads CARTGGRNEKLFF. The CDR3 nucleotides are TGTGCCCGAACAGGGGGCAGAAATGAAAAACTGTTTTTT.